The present T cell receptor (beta chain) was sequenced within a study of CD8 T cells in ankylosing spondylitis. Points from the study as a whole: The study looked at matched synovial fluid samples from ankylosing spondylitis patients. Disease-linked clones were reported to be significantly enriched there. Fewer than ten highly homologous variants made up a TCR beta motif that seemed to typify ankylosing spondylitis blood.

This CDR3 has 14 amino acids. Trimming stripped 3 bases from V and 0 bases from J, with 9 bases between. Germline CDR1 is SGDLS and CDR2 is YYNGEE. TCRdb reprocessed the 5' RACE reads via MiXCR and lists one record per CDR3 protein. The sample has 330,000 or so distinct CDR3 sequences, roughly 8% seen once; the top ten hold roughly 14%. Comments on this clonotype: The target antigen is unknown.

The sequenced sample consisted of blood, either unsorted or a sorted T cell fraction (not recorded which). This clonotype was obtained from a male donor with ankylosing spondylitis. The chain couples TRBV9 to TRBJ1-1; no firm D call. CDR3 DNA: TGTGCCAGCAGCGCCAACAGACTGAACACTGAAGCTTTCTTT. Amino acids: CASSANRLNTEAFF.